This is a list of T cell receptor beta chains from one sample in a study of T cells in localized non-small cell lung cancer. TCRdb's copy holds only in-frame clones and misses some; the assay was immunoSEQ multiplex PCR. The profile shows around 69,000 clones, 75% to 90% of them singletons. This material consisted of peripheral blood, taken before any cancer treatment. The origin of the receptors is a woman aged 40-69 years with stage I lung adenocarcinoma. Both conserved end residues are trimmed from each CDR3. The order of the fields is CDR3 length, V gene, CDR3 protein.

len: 11; v_gene: TRBV7-9; CDR3aa: AIRGGEADTQY
len: 14; v_gene: TRBV6-5; CDR3aa: ASSYHGGRSTDTQY
len: 13; v_gene: TRBV7-3; CDR3aa: ASSLVGFETGELF
len: 13; v_gene: TRBV7-9; CDR3aa: ASSLEVAGSYEQY
len: 12; v_gene: TRBV30; CDR3aa: AWAQGAFSGELF
len: 14; v_gene: TRBV9; CDR3aa: ASSARPGGPTDTQY
len: 14; v_gene: TRBV6-5; CDR3aa: ASSYSSPGQGAEAF
len: 13; v_gene: TRBV7-2; CDR3aa: ASTRIAGARDEQF
len: 11; v_gene: TRBV28; CDR3aa: ASYRAMNTEAF
len: 12; v_gene: TRBV11-2; CDR3aa: ASSPLSASYEQY
len: 12; v_gene: TRBV30; CDR3aa: ALEEREFNEKLF
len: 8; v_gene: TRBV29-1; CDR3aa: SAATDTQY
len: 15; v_gene: TRBV28; CDR3aa: ASSLGDRGPSDYGYT
len: 13; v_gene: TRBV11-1; CDR3aa: ASSFTDSGNEKLF
len: 13; v_gene: TRBV5-5; CDR3aa: ASSLGQLSNQPQH
len: 11; v_gene: TRBV6-5; CDR3aa: ASSLQGSTEAF
len: 13; v_gene: TRBV10-3; CDR3aa: AIHPDDRGNYGYT
len: 12; v_gene: TRBV6-5; CDR3aa: ASRQGRSGNTIY
len: 14; v_gene: TRBV19; CDR3aa: ASSIGPYRGYNEQF
len: 12; v_gene: TRBV28; CDR3aa: ASSPTGRLYEQY
len: 12; v_gene: TRBV7-9; CDR3aa: ASSLAFINTEAF
len: 12; v_gene: TRBV6-5; CDR3aa: ASSIGGGADGYT
len: 13; v_gene: TRBV7-2; CDR3aa: ASSAGQGAMEKLF
len: 13; v_gene: TRBV5-1; CDR3aa: ASSLAGLAGGGYT
len: 13; v_gene: TRBV5-5; CDR3aa: ASGLGQASGNTIY
len: 14; v_gene: TRBV5-5; CDR3aa: ASSLLGGAGTGELF
len: 13; v_gene: TRBV27; CDR3aa: ASSSTGFSYNEQF
len: 9; v_gene: TRBV6-1; CDR3aa: ASSDGYEQY
len: 10; v_gene: TRBV6-6; CDR3aa: ASSYSTVEAF
len: 13; v_gene: TRBV9; CDR3aa: ASSQRGQGTDTQY
len: 13; v_gene: TRBV9; CDR3aa: ASSPRLRDSYEQY
len: 13; v_gene: TRBV28; CDR3aa: ASSLTGKGSYEQY
len: 11; v_gene: TRBV7-9; CDR3aa: ASSFAEQETQY
len: 17; v_gene: TRBV11-3; CDR3aa: ASSLGLAGSSLGYNEQF
len: 15; v_gene: TRBV28; CDR3aa: ASRATSGSEPFHEQY
len: 12; v_gene: TRBV15; CDR3aa: ATSRGQMNTEAF
len: 12; v_gene: TRBV27; CDR3aa: ASSPQRGAGGYT
len: 12; v_gene: TRBV11-1; CDR3aa: ASSFGGSTDTQY